The 2 T cell receptor beta chains listed next were all sequenced from one sample in a study of blood T cell repertoires in COVID-19. Assay: immunoSEQ multiplex PCR; the TCRdb copy retains only in-frame clones and omits some. Among just over 90,000 clones listed, 75% to 90% were seen once. Sequencing was carried out using peripheral blood. The receptors come from a human donor with active COVID-19. The donor label of this sample is uncertain.

The chain links TRBV5-1 to TRBJ2-5, with TRBD1 identical over 8 bases. The CDR3 runs 15 residues. V lost 7 bases, J lost 4 bases, and 12 bases stayed unmatched. Germline V gives CDR1 SGHRS, CDR2 YFSETQ. CDR3 DNA sequence: TGCGCCAGCTCAAACGAACCCGGGACAGGAGAGACCCAGTACTTC. It translates to CASSNEPGTGETQYF.

This clone occurred a few times. This chain joins TRBV9 and TRBJ2-3, with D perhaps TRBD1 (5 bases). V lost 4 bases, J lost 3 bases, and 15 bases lay in between. The CDR3 is 15 amino acids. Per the germline V gene, CDR1 is SGDLS and CDR2 is YYNGEE. The CDR3 loop reads CASSSQGHPTDTQYF. Written as DNA, the CDR3 is TGTGCCAGCAGCTCCCAAGGACATCCGACAGATACGCAGTATTTT. The full variable domain, with the rest looked up from reference TRBV9 and TRBJ2-3, is DSGVTQTPKHLITATGQRVTLRCSPRSGDLSVYWYQQSLDQGLQFLIQYYNGEERAKGNILERFSAQQFPDLHSELNLSSLELGDSALYFCASSSQGHPTDTQYFGPGTRLTVL.